The subject of this entry is one T cell receptor (beta chain). The data are from a study of blood T cell repertoires in COVID-19. Study-wide context: Donors in the United States, Italy and Spain gave samples during acute or convalescent COVID-19. PBMCs, B-cell-depleted T cells, or T cells were the source of the cDNA or gDNA that made up the material.

The CDR3 has 13 residues. The germline V gene encodes CDR1 ENHRY and CDR2 SYGVKD. V lost 6 bases to trimming and J lost 2 bases; unmatched junction nucleotides: 3. Authors' methods: Estimates of nucleated cell counts were drawn from the amplification of reference gene primers. Assay: immunoSEQ multiplex PCR; the TCRdb copy retains only in-frame clones and omits some. V, J and clone size are taken as reported in that table, and D and trimming were inferred from the DNA itself. The data show about 110,000 clones, 87% seen once. This sequence was found in a human donor in a cohort sampled during active COVID-19. The chain links TRBV10-3 to TRBJ2-5; 7 nucleotides align to TRBD1. The sample was peripheral blood. The CDR3 DNA reads TGTGCCATCAGGGCAGGGGGACAAGAGACCCAGTACTTC. Translating gives CAIRAGGQETQYF.